Below, 7 T cell receptor beta chains from the same sample are listed, as sequenced in a study of beta chain features in type 1 diabetes. These TCRs are of unknown antigen specificity. The sequenced template was cDNA made from the entire isolated RNA. Sequencing used immunoSEQ multiplex PCR; TCRdb keeps in-frame clones, though not all of them. The sample holds 500,000 to 800,000 clones; under 15% are singletons and the top ten take about 0.11%. Regarding the study as a whole: In all four CD4+ subsets, TCRB CDR3 length was significantly, moderately reduced in type 1 diabetes.

The sequenced sample consisted of naive CD4+ T cells from blood. The receptors here all came from a man aged 25 to 45 with type 1 diabetes.

The gene calls are TRBV9 and TRBJ2-2; D is ambiguous. Trimming cost V 2 bases and J 0 bases, with 17 bases left between them. Germline-derived CDR1 and CDR2 are SGDLS and YYNGEE. This CDR3 region has 18 residues. The CDR3 nucleotides are TGTGCCAGCAGCGTCTTCTCGATGGCGGATTCGAACACCGGGGAGCTGTTTTTT. Its translation is CASSVFSMADSNTGELFF.

This chain links TRBV4-3 with TRBJ2-1, with TRBD1 as a possible D gene (6 bases). The V gene's germline CDR1 is LGHNA and CDR2 YSLEER. The germline V and J ends were trimmed by 4 bases and 0 bases, with 19 bases remaining between them. This CDR3 contains 18 residues. CDR3 region: CASSPLPPTGSSYNEQFF. The DNA of the CDR3 is TGCGCCAGCAGCCCCCTTCCCCCCACAGGGAGCTCCTACAATGAGCAGTTCTTC.

V is TRBV25-1 and J is TRBJ2-5, with 7 nucleotides matching TRBD1. The CDR3 is 15 residues long. The V gene's germline CDR1 is MGHDK and CDR2 SYGVNS. J lost 0 bases, V lost 7 bases, and 8 bases had no gene match. The CDR3 DNA follows: TGTGCCAGCAAAGAAAAGACAGGGCACCAAGAGACCCAGTACTTC. It yields the protein CASKEKTGHQETQYF. The full variable domain, with the rest looked up from reference TRBV25-1 and TRBJ2-5, is EADIYQTPRYLVIGTGKKITLECSQTMGHDKMYWYQQDPGMELHLIHYSYGVNSTEKGDLSSESTVSRIRTEHFPLTLESARPSHTSQYLCASKEKTGHQETQYFGPGTRLLVL.

The chain links TRBV7-2 to TRBJ2-5, with 12 nucleotides matching TRBD2. The CDR3 spans 16 residues. Germline trimming cut 4 bases from V and 5 bases from J; bases unmatched to any gene: 8. Germline-derived CDR1 and CDR2 are SGHTA and FQGNSA. CDR3 amino acids: CASSSNAGTSGETQYF. CDR3 nucleotide sequence: TGTGCCAGCAGCTCCAATGCCGGGACTAGCGGGGAGACCCAGTACTTC.

This clone was counted between two and nine times. The CDR3 reads CASSRQGADGYTF. The CDR3 nucleotides read TGTGCCAGCAGCCGACAGGGGGCCGACGGCTACACCTTC. The chain carries TRBV5-4 and TRBJ1-2; 10 positions match TRBD1. The CDR3 runs to 13 residues. Germline assignment: CDR1 SGHNT and CDR2 YYREEE (reference sequence). The V gene end was trimmed by 4 bases and the J gene end by 8 bases; junction bases not matched to a gene: 5.

The chain is built from TRBV5-1 and TRBJ2-5; D ambiguous. Trimming stripped 0 bases from V and 6 bases from J, with 9 bases between. The CDR3 runs to 13 residues. Germline assignment: CDR1 SGHRS and CDR2 YFSETQ. CDR3 sequence (DNA): TGCGCCAGCAGCTTGGTTAATGACCAGACCCAGTACTTC. Its translation: CASSLVNDQTQYF.

This clone was observed a handful of times. The chain carries TRBV7-8 and TRBJ1-1, with no clear D. Germline V lookup: CDR1 SGHVS, CDR2 FQNEAQ. Trimming removed 0 bases from V and 2 bases from J, with 13 bases in between. The CDR3 extends over 16 amino acids. CDR3 sequence reads: CASSLAPWQVNTEAFF. CDR3 DNA sequence: TGTGCCAGCAGCTTAGCGCCATGGCAGGTCAACACTGAAGCTTTCTTT.